These T cell receptor beta chains were read from a single sample in a study of blood T cells in healthy people across ages. TCRdb reprocessed the 5' RACE reads via MiXCR and lists one record per CDR3 protein. The sample has about 800,000 distinct CDR3 sequences, 58% seen once. Sample: blood. All receptors derive from a man younger than 45 in good health. Each CDR3 is given with its conserved first and last residue.

>TRBV7-9|TRBJ1-1|14
CASSLADAGGEAFF
>TRBV2|TRBJ1-5|12
CASSEEVQPQHF
>TRBV20-1|TRBJ1-1|13
CSAETGTGTEAFF
>TRBV6-2/TRBV6-3|TRBJ2-5|12
CASSQGRREQYF
>TRBV6-5|TRBJ2-1|15
CASSYLRGPGGEQFF
>TRBV7-9|TRBJ2-1|15
CASSLEVGAYNEQFF
>TRBV20-1|TRBJ2-3|10
CSASLNTQYF
>TRBV4-1|TRBJ2-7|17
CASSQEPGQTSSYEQYF
>TRBV12-3/TRBV12-4|TRBJ1-4|15
CASSPTGATAEKLFF
>TRBV5-1|TRBJ2-5|15
CASSFQSGSGNEQYF
>TRBV27|TRBJ2-5|16
CASSVSGTSHQETQYF
>TRBV12-3/TRBV12-4|TRBJ1-1|14
CASSLAGQPTEAFF
>TRBV29-1|TRBJ1-2|15
CSAGRYDRFSYGYTF
>TRBV20-1|TRBJ1-2|13
CSARNTGEYGYTF
>TRBV28|TRBJ2-1|16
CASSLRLRGPYNEQFF
>TRBV5-1|TRBJ1-1|13
CASSSEMNTEAFF
>TRBV9|TRBJ2-6|15
CASSVVSSGANVLTF
>TRBV12-1|TRBJ1-2|16
CASSFEDSYTLDGYTF
>TRBV29-1|TRBJ2-7|13
CSVSESDLDEQYF
>TRBV4-2|TRBJ2-7|16
CASGQDFSSTSREQYF
>TRBV7-2|TRBJ1-6|15
CASSPTGGLGSPLHF
>TRBV27|TRBJ2-3|14
CASTDSGGADTQYF